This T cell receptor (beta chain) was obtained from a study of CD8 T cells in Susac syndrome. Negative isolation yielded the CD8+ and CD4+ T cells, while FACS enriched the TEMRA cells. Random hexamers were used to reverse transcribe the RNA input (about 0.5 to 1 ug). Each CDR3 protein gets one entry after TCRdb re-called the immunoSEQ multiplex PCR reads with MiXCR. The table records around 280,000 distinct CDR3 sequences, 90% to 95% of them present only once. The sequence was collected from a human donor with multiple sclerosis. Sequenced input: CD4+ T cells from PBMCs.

CDR3 protein: CASSQDSGNRGTEAFF. The DNA for the CDR3 is TGCGCCAGCAGCCAAGACTCAGGGAACAGGGGGACTGAAGCTTTCTTT. The chain links TRBV4-3 to TRBJ1-1; TRBD1 aligns across 8 bases. Per germline, CDR1 LGHNA and CDR2 YSLEER. The CDR3 consists of 16 residues. V dropped 0 bases and J dropped 5; count of bases not matched to a gene: 8.